The rows below give T cell receptor beta chains drawn from one sample of a study of vaccination effects on CD4 cells after COVID-19. TCRdb's table, derived via immunoSEQ multiplex PCR, lists solely in-frame clones and lacks some. The sample lists more than 45,000 clones; 65% to 80% were seen once. No cognate antigen is known for these TCRs. The sample in question was CD4+ T cells from PBMCs cultured with HIV peptides, obtained before COVID-19 vaccination. These receptor sequences come from a human donor who had a prior SARS-CoV-2 infection. Both conserved end residues are part of each CDR3. The D gene is left open where the match is weak. Clone size is not always given. Where it is, it says once, few, many or a class for expanded clones.

d_call,v_call,j_call,clone_size,cdr3_nt,cdr3_aa
NA,TRBV12-3/TRBV12-4,TRBJ1-3,once,TGTGCCAGCAGCCCTCGGGCTGGAAACACCATATATTTT,CASSPRAGNTIYF
NA,TRBV14,TRBJ2-5,NA,TGTGCCAGCAGCCCTACAGGGACCGAGACCCAGTACTTC,CASSPTGTETQYF
NA,TRBV7-2,TRBJ2-5,once,TGTGCCAGCAGCTTACTCGCTCCCTCGGGGACCCAGTACTTC,CASSLLAPSGTQYF
TRBD1,TRBV15,TRBJ1-1,NA,TGTGCCACCAGTCCCCAGGCAGGGGGCACTGAAGCTTTCTTT,CATSPQAGGTEAFF
NA,TRBV12-5,TRBJ2-7,once,TGTGCTAGTGGTTCTTTGGACGGCGGGCAGTACTTC,CASGSLDGGQYF
TRBD2,TRBV7-7,TRBJ2-5,NA,TGTGCTAGCAGCCTCGAGCGGGAGGGGTGGGAGACCCAGTACTTC,CASSLEREGWETQYF
TRBD1,TRBV19,TRBJ2-1,NA,TGTGCCAGTAGTACCCGGACAGGGTACGACAATGAGCAGTTCTTC,CASSTRTGYDNEQFF
TRBD2,TRBV2,TRBJ2-3,few,TGTGCCAGCAGTGGACTAGCGGACACCCCACCTGGCACAGATACGCAGTATTTT,CASSGLADTPPGTDTQYF
TRBD2,TRBV7-8,TRBJ2-7,NA,TGTGCCAGCAGCTCCACCAGGACTAGGAACTACGAGCAGTACTTC,CASSSTRTRNYEQYF
NA,TRBV6-5,TRBJ1-2,once,TGTGCCAGCAGTTACGCCGCTTATCGGGGGAACTATGGCTACACCTTC,CASSYAAYRGNYGYTF
NA,TRBV7-8,TRBJ2-1,few,TGTGCCAGCAGCCCCCGGGGAACCGAATCCTACAATGAGCAGTTCTTC,CASSPRGTESYNEQFF
NA,TRBV20-1,TRBJ2-1,NA,TGCAGTGCTAGAGAGGACAATGAGCAGTTCTTC,CSAREDNEQFF
TRBD1,TRBV5-1,TRBJ1-2,NA,TGCGCCAGCAGCTTGTGGCAGGGGGCGACCTATGGCTACACCTTC,CASSLWQGATYGYTF
NA,TRBV15,TRBJ1-2,few,TGTGCCACCAGCAGAGATGTAACGGGTTCCGCGGGTGGCTACACCTTC,CATSRDVTGSAGGYTF
NA,TRBV29-1,TRBJ1-4,NA,TGCAGCGTTTCCCCACCTTGGGCAGTTGGTGAAAAACTGTTTTTT,CSVSPPWAVGEKLFF
TRBD1,TRBV4-2,TRBJ2-5,NA,TGTGCCAGCAGCCAAGCCGGGACAGCCCTACAAGAGACCCAGTACTTC,CASSQAGTALQETQYF
NA,TRBV7-9,TRBJ1-1,NA,TGTGCCAGCAGCTTAGTCGAATCTAAAGCTTTCTTT,CASSLVESKAFF
NA,TRBV7-2,TRBJ2-3,NA,TGTGCCAGCAGCTTACAGGCCGGGCCCTACTCCACAGATACGCAGTATTTT,CASSLQAGPYSTDTQYF
TRBD2,TRBV10-1,TRBJ2-6,few,TGCGCCAGCAGTGAAGATTCTTACGCGCTAGCGGGAGATGGGGCCAACGTCCTGACTTTC,CASSEDSYALAGDGANVLTF
TRBD2,TRBV7-2,TRBJ2-1,NA,TGTGCCAGCAGCTTAGCTCGGCGGGAGGGCCGCTGGTACGACAATGAGCAGTTCTTC,CASSLARREGRWYDNEQFF
NA,TRBV10-3,TRBJ2-1,NA,TGTGCCATCAGTGATCCATTAGGACTACCAAGCTCCTACAATGAGCAGTTCTTC,CAISDPLGLPSSYNEQFF
TRBD1,TRBV2,TRBJ1-2,NA,TGTGCCAGCAGTAAATCACAGGGGGCCAATGGCTACACCTTC,CASSKSQGANGYTF
TRBD1,TRBV18,TRBJ2-1,few,TGTGCCAGCTCACCCTCCGGGACAGGGGGCTTTGGGGAGCAGTTCTTC,CASSPSGTGGFGEQFF
NA,TRBV28,TRBJ1-2,NA,TGTGCCAGCAGTTTAAGGCTCTATGGCTACACCTTC,CASSLRLYGYTF